This T cell receptor (beta chain) was recovered during a study of cytomegalovirus exposure and HLA in healthy donors. Trimming left V 1 base short and J 5 bases short, with 4 bases between. The CDR3 contains 12 residues. The germline CDR1 and CDR2 sequences are LNHDA and SQIVND (reference sequence). General study results and limits: Reports showed the classifier diagnosing cytomegalovirus status with high specificity and sensitivity.

Details on this clone: Its antigen is still unknown.

The protocol was immunoSEQ multiplex PCR, while the TCRdb copy is restricted to in-frame clones and leaves out a portion. The sample lists 200,000 or so clones; roughly 85% were seen once. The genes are TRBV19 and TRBJ2-3; D ambiguous. This clonotype was obtained from a woman in her late teens or twenties in good health and CMV-seronegative. Sequenced material: PBMCs. The chain's CDR3 is CASSIGGDTQYF. In DNA, the CDR3 is TGTGCCAGTAGTATAGGGGGAGATACGCAGTATTTT.